The 5 T cell receptor beta chains reported below all come from one sample, sequenced in a study of vaccination and CD4 T cells after COVID-19 (dated by TCRdb to 2021 to 2024). These receptors have no known antigen. In the paper's terms, the treatment or condition label means: approximately 10-day PBMC culture with coronavirus spike peptide pools or control peptides (ViraFEST assay). The library was generated by PCR. The instrument given in TCRdb is Illumina iSeq 100. At the Johns Hopkins FTIC core, DNA from the cultured CD4+ T cells underwent TCR sequencing with the Oncomine TCR Beta short-read assay. Using fastp trimming at Q25 and MiXCR clonotype assembly, TCRdb reanalyzed the public sequencing data and kept in-frame beta chains. Identical CDR3 proteins give one entry, which carries the most common genes and DNA. The sample table records roughly 12,000 distinct CDR3 sequences; 55% to 75% of these occur just once. The ten biggest clones cover less than 9% of the sample.

The sequences come from CD4+ T cells from blood, cultured in vitro, collected before SARS-CoV-2 vaccination. Receptors originate from a human donor who had recovered from COVID-19.

This clonotype was observed a handful of times. The chain employs TRBV10-1 and TRBJ2-5; possible D gene TRBD2, 6 bases. The ends were cut back, 2 bases at V and 5 bases at J, with 12 bases in the middle. The CDR3 loop spans 14 amino acids. CDR1 WNHNN and CDR2 SYGVQD come from the germline V gene (reference sequence). DNA for the CDR3: TGCGCCAGCAGTGAGGCGGGGATCGGGGAGACCCAGTACTTC. It is translated as CASSEAGIGETQYF.

Only a few counts were recorded for this clonotype. The genes are TRBV20-1 and TRBJ2-5; TRBD2 matches 10 bases. The CDR3 length is 13 residues. Germline CDR1 DFQATT, CDR2 SNEGSKA (reference sequence). After removal of 5 bases from V and 2 bases from J, the junction contained 2 bases not matched to a gene. CDR3: CSAGLADQETQYF. CDR3 DNA: TGCAGTGCTGGACTAGCGGATCAAGAGACCCAGTACTTC.

The sample holds a few counts of this clonotype. The CDR3 DNA reads TGTGCCAGCAGTTTCCCAGGGGGCGAGCAGTACTTC. It encodes CASSFPGGEQYF. The rearrangement joins TRBV27 to TRBJ2-7; 7 nucleotides line up with TRBD1. Germline CDR1 is MNHEY and CDR2 is SMNVEV (reference sequence). With V trimmed by 3 bases and J by 6 bases, 2 bases remained unmatched. The CDR3 has 12 residues.

The gene calls are TRBV20-1 and TRBJ2-7, with D perhaps given as TRBD1 or TRBD2 (6 bases each). The CDR3 has 14 amino acids. CDR1 and CDR2 (germline): DFQATT, SNEGSKA (reference sequence). V lost 6 bases to trimming and J lost 2 bases, with 17 bases between them. The CDR3 is CSAQDRGRTYEQYF. CDR3 bases: TGCAGTGCACAAGACCGGGGGCGAACCTACGAGCAGTACTTC.

The V call is TRBV7-9, the J call TRBJ1-3; unclear D gene. The germline V and J ends were trimmed by 2 bases and 2 bases, with 7 bases remaining between them. CDR1 and CDR2 from the germline V gene are SEHNR and FQNEAQ (reference sequence). The CDR3 length is 14 residues. DNA of the CDR3: TGTGCCAGCAGCTTATACCCGCCTGGAAACACCATATATTTT. Protein: CASSLYPPGNTIYF.